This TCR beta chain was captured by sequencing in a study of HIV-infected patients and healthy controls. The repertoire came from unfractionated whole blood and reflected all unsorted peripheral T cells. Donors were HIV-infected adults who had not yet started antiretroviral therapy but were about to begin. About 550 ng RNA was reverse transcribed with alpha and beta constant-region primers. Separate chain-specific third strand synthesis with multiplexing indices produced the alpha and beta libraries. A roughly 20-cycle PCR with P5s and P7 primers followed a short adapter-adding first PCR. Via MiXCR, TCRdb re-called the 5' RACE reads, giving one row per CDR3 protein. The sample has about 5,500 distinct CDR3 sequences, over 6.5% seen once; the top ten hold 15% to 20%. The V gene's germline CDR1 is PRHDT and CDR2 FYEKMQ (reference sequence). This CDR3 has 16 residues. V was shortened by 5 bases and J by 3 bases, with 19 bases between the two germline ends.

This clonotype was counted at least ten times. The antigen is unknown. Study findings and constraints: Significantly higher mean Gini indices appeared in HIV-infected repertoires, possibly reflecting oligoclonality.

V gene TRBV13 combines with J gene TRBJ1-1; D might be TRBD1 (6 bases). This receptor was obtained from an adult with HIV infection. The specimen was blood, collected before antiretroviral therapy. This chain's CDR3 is CASSPGGRGFDTEAFF. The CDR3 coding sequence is TGTGCCAGCAGCCCCGGGGGGCGAGGGTTTGACACTGAAGCTTTCTTT.